Below are 23 T cell receptor beta chains sequenced from a single sample in a study of human T cells and chemical hapten exposure (dated by TCRdb to about 2021). The intended sense of this specimen's time point label: patch test 1, 2 weeks after DPC sensitization. Explained via the paper, the treatment or condition label denotes: therapeutic diphenylcyclopropenone sensitization with weekly scalp DPC. Library creation used RACE. Sequenced on a NextSeq 500. TCRdb reran the public reads through fastp at Q25 and MiXCR, keeping productive beta chains. When rows share a CDR3 protein, they turn into one entry using the most common DNA and genes. Here the sample has around 50,000 distinct CDR3 sequences; 7% to 10% occur a single time. The top ten constitute 10% to 15% of the sample. The sequences come from whole blood, collected in connection with sensitization to the hapten diphenylcyclopropenone (DPC). Receptors originate from a middle-aged woman with alopecia areata. Some clones in this sample may be carry-over from other donors' samples.

The table lists this clonotype with a few counts. V is TRBV7-2 and J is TRBJ2-3; the match to TRBD2 covers 12 bases. The junction had 7 bases not matched to a gene; V was cut back by 5 bases and J by 4 bases. Germline values: CDR1 SGHTA, CDR2 FQGNSA. The CDR3 sequence is 16 residues long. The CDR3 is CASSPLAGGRSDTQYF. The CDR3 nucleotides read TGTGCCAGCAGCCCCCTAGCGGGGGGGCGATCAGATACGCAGTATTTT.

This clonotype was seen many times. CDR3 nucleotides: TGCGCCAGCAGCTCTGGGGACAGGGAAGGCACTGAAGCTTTCTTT. Encoded protein: CASSSGDREGTEAFF. The chain carries TRBV5-1 and TRBJ1-1, with TRBD1 matching 9 bases. V was clipped by 3 bases and J by 4 bases; unmatched bases: 7. Germline values: CDR1 SGHRS, CDR2 YFSETQ. This CDR3 is 15 amino acids long.

This clonotype was counted at least ten times. This chain links TRBV6-1 with TRBJ1-5; D unclear. Germline assignment: CDR1 MNHNS and CDR2 SASEGT. This CDR3 region has 14 residues. Trimming removed 8 bases from V and 4 bases from J, with 15 bases in between. The CDR3 bases are TGTGCCAGCGACCCGACTGGTGTAAATCAGCCCCAGCATTTT. Amino acids: CASDPTGVNQPQHF.

V and J are TRBV3-1 and TRBJ2-3; TRBD2 matches 7 bases. With V trimmed by 4 bases and J by 6 bases, 10 bases remained unmatched. This CDR3 contains 15 residues. Germline V gene data show CDR1 as LGHDT and CDR2 as YNNKEL (reference sequence). CDR3 sequence (DNA): TGTGCCAGCAGCCCTTCCCGACTAGCTGGTGATACGCAGTATTTT. It codes for CASSPSRLAGDTQYF.

In its sample, this clonotype was seen many times. The chain recombines TRBV12-3 or TRBV12-4 with TRBJ2-3, with D perhaps TRBD2 (6 bases). V lost 2 bases and J 1 base, leaving 7 bases between the germline ends. This CDR3 has 14 amino acids. In DNA, the CDR3 is TGTGCCAGCAGTTTAACGGGGGGCACAGATACGCAGTATTTT. It codes for CASSLTGGTDTQYF.

This clonotype has at least ten counts. The chain employs TRBV28 and TRBJ2-3; 9 nucleotides agree with TRBD1. V was pared by 7 bases and J by 5 bases, with 7 bases of the junction left unmatched. The germline V gene encodes CDR1 MDHEN and CDR2 SYDVKM. This CDR3 comprises 14 residues. CDR3 protein: CASTRTGVVDTQYF. The CDR3 region has the DNA TGTGCCAGCACCCGGACAGGGGTAGTAGATACGCAGTATTTT.

This clonotype was picked up many times. The chain has TRBV13 and TRBJ2-7; possible D gene TRBD2, 6 bases. The CDR3 is 11 residues long. V dropped 4 bases and J dropped 7 bases, with 8 bases sitting between them. Germline lookup yields CDR1 PRHDT and CDR2 FYEKMQ (reference sequence). The CDR3 spells CASSSRGEQYF. The CDR3, as DNA: TGTGCCAGCAGCTCGCGGGGTGAGCAGTACTTC.

This clonotype was seen only a few times. The chain couples TRBV20-1 to TRBJ2-3; tentatively, D is TRBD2 (5 bases). The CDR3 is made up of 13 amino acids. Per the germline V gene, CDR1 is DFQATT and CDR2 is SNEGSKA (reference sequence). V lost 5 bases, J lost 2 bases, and 11 bases lay in between. The CDR3 sequence is CSARTGNTDTQYF. CDR3 nucleotides: TGCAGTGCTCGGACTGGGAACACAGATACGCAGTATTTT.

This clonotype was counted a few times. V and J are TRBV4-2 and TRBJ1-2; TRBD1 might be the D (6 bases). CDR1 is LGHNA, CDR2 YNFKEQ, per germline. V was pared by 0 bases and J by 3 bases, with 11 bases between. This CDR3 spans 15 amino acids. CDR3 sequence reads: CASSQDHREDYGYTF. Here the CDR3 DNA reads TGTGCCAGCAGCCAAGATCACAGGGAGGACTATGGCTACACCTTC.

In the case of this clonotype: This may be a read error: a much more frequent sequence differs by one nucleotide. The gene calls are TRBV7-3 and TRBJ2-5; D call uncertain. The CDR3 spans 12 residues. The germline V gene has CDR1 SGHTA and CDR2 FQGTGA. DNA for the CDR3: TGTGCCAGCAGCTTCTTCCAAGAGACCCAGAACTTC. It is translated as CASSFFQETQNF.

This clonotype was seen a handful of times. V and J are TRBV24-1 and TRBJ2-2, with D perhaps given as TRBD1 or TRBD2 (6 bases each). The V end was cut by 5 bases, the J end by 4 bases, with 13 bases between. The CDR3 totals 15 residues. The germline V gene has CDR1 KGHDR and CDR2 SFDVKD. Written as DNA, the CDR3 is TGTGCCACCAGTGTGGGGGGCACGGGCACCGGGGAGCTGTTTTTT. Amino acid sequence: CATSVGGTGTGELFF.

There are a few counts of this clonotype. This chain connects TRBV12-3 or TRBV12-4 to TRBJ1-4; possible D gene TRBD1, 6 bases. This CDR3 is built from 16 residues. The germline V and J ends were trimmed by 3 bases and 3 bases, with 14 bases remaining between them. Here the CDR3 reads CASSLSGGGPNEKLFF. For the CDR3, the DNA is TGTGCCAGCAGTTTGTCGGGGGGCGGACCTAATGAAAAACTGTTTTTT.

This clonotype appeared many times. The chain has TRBV7-2 and TRBJ2-7, with 7 nucleotides matching TRBD2. The ends lost 0 bases at V and 2 bases at J; junction bases unmatched: 4. The germline gives CDR1 SGHTA, CDR2 FQGNSA. The CDR3 consists of 15 residues. CDR3 residues: CASSLAPGGPYEQYF. The DNA for the CDR3 is TGTGCCAGCAGCTTAGCCCCGGGAGGCCCCTACGAGCAGTACTTC.

This chain links TRBV9 with TRBJ1-2, with TRBD1 as a possible D gene (5 bases). The CDR3 is 15 residues long. The germline V gene has CDR1 SGDLS and CDR2 YYNGEE. Trimming removed 0 bases at V and 7 bases at J, with 16 bases between. CDR3 sequence: CASSVDPTGSSGYTF. The CDR3, as DNA: TGTGCCAGCAGCGTAGACCCAACAGGCTCCTCTGGCTACACCTTC.

Comments on this clonotype: Mismatch with germline at one junction end may stem from a read error. V gene TRBV20-1 combines with J gene TRBJ2-5, with a possible D match to TRBD2 (7 bases). CDR3 length: 17 residues. The germline V gene encodes CDR1 DFQATT and CDR2 SNEGSKA (reference sequence). CDR3 sequence reads: CSAQRGRGASYQGTQYF. The CDR3 DNA reads as TGCAGTGCGCAGAGGGGCCGGGGGGCCTCGTACCAAGGGACCCAGTACTTC.

As for this clonotype: A single base separates this from a much larger clone, so it may be a read error. The gene calls are TRBV7-6 and TRBJ2-7; TRBD2 matches 8 bases. This CDR3 is built from 13 residues. J lost 5 bases, V lost 4 bases, and 4 bases had no gene match. Germline assignment: CDR1 SGHVS and CDR2 FNYEAQ. The CDR3 here is CASSSGLGHEQYF. In DNA form, the CDR3 reads TGTGCCAGCAGCTCGGGACTAGGGCACGAGCAGTACTTC.

This clonotype was recorded many times. The rearrangement links TRBV7-9 to TRBJ1-1, with D hard to call. The CDR3 totals 12 residues. Looked up from germline, CDR1 is SEHNR and CDR2 is FQNEAQ (reference sequence). Trimming pared 5 bases from V and 5 bases from J, leaving 9 bases between. The CDR3 protein is CASSPFPTEAFF. Here the CDR3 DNA reads TGTGCCAGCAGCCCCTTTCCAACTGAAGCTTTCTTT.

Many counts were recorded for this clonotype. The chain carries TRBV20-1 and TRBJ1-2, with unresolved D. CDR3 length: 11 residues. Germline assignment: CDR1 DFQATT and CDR2 SNEGSKA (reference sequence). V lost 2 bases, J lost 8 bases, and 9 bases lay in between. CDR3 sequence: CSARSARGYTF. Written as DNA, the CDR3 is TGCAGTGCTAGATCAGCCCGGGGCTACACCTTC.

This clonotype was counted many times. The chain is built from TRBV24-1 and TRBJ1-5, with D unclear. The germline CDR1 and CDR2 sequences are KGHDR and SFDVKD. Trimming stripped 4 bases from V and 0 bases from J, with 3 bases between. CDR3 length: 13 residues. CDR3 bases: TGTGCCACCAGTGAGGATAGCAATCAGCCCCAGCATTTT. This translates into CATSEDSNQPQHF.

Worth noting for this clonotype: A much bigger clone sits one base away, suggesting this may be a read error. The conserved phenylalanine or tryptophan normally closing the CDR3 is absent here, so this likely arose from a read error. The chain combines TRBV7-9 with TRBJ1-2; 8 nucleotides align to TRBD1. The CDR3 is 12 residues long. The V gene's germline CDR1 is SEHNR and CDR2 FQNEAQ (reference sequence). Trimming at V came to 5 bases and at J to 10 bases, leaving 6 bases not matched to a gene. Here the CDR3 DNA reads TGTGCCAGCAGCGGGACAGGAAGGGTCTACACCTCC. Amino acids: CASSGTGRVYTS.

This clonotype has a count of ten or more. The CDR3 DNA reads TGTGCCAGCAGCTCCCGGGACTTCGGGGAGACCCAGTACTTC. It yields the protein CASSSRDFGETQYF. The chain joins TRBV9 to TRBJ2-5; possibly TRBD2 for D (6 bases). The length of the CDR3 is 14 residues. The germline V gene has CDR1 SGDLS and CDR2 YYNGEE. The V and J ends lost 4 bases and 5 bases respectively, with 15 bases between them.

This clonotype was picked up many times. The J gene is TRBJ2-7, the V gene TRBV20-1; 10 bases agree with TRBD1. The CDR3 has 15 amino acids. Germline V gene data show CDR1 as DFQATT and CDR2 as SNEGSKA (reference sequence). Trimming at V came to 3 bases and at J to 6 bases, leaving 11 bases not matched to a gene. This chain's CDR3 is CSASPHGTGVPEQYF. The CDR3 bases are TGCAGTGCTAGCCCGCACGGGACAGGGGTCCCCGAGCAGTACTTC.

This clonotype came up many times. The chain uses TRBV20-1 and TRBJ2-5; no firm D call. This CDR3 has 12 amino acids. Germline V gene sequence: CDR1 DFQATT, CDR2 SNEGSKA (reference sequence). V lost 5 bases and J 4 bases, leaving 11 bases between the germline ends. This CDR3 is CSAQGRGETQYF. The CDR3 coding sequence is TGCAGTGCTCAAGGCCGAGGAGAGACCCAGTACTTC.